This T cell receptor (beta chain) was recorded in a study of T cell responses to AZD1222 COVID-19 vaccine. In germline, CDR1 is LGHNA, CDR2 YSLEER. The V gene end was trimmed by 4 bases and the J gene end by 10 bases; junction bases not matched to a gene: 6. There are 13 residues in the CDR3. Clones were sequenced by immunoSEQ multiplex PCR, and TCRdb holds only the in-frame ones, with some missing. There are 140,000 or so clones in the sample; nearly 90% occur only once, and about 5.4% lies in the top ten. The gene calls are TRBV4-3 and TRBJ2-1; 8 bases agree with TRBD1. The material sequenced was peripheral blood, taken 28 days after the second dose of the MenACWY control vaccine. This TCR was sampled from an adult who received the MenACWY meningococcal vaccine as a control. The CDR3 region is CASSPDRGEEQFF. The DNA for the CDR3 is TGCGCCAGCAGCCCAGACAGGGGCGAGGAGCAGTTCTTC.